This T cell receptor beta chain was profiled in a study of blood T cell repertoires in COVID-19. Original methodology: It was from reference gene primer amplification that nucleated cell counts were estimated. Sequencing was performed with immunoSEQ multiplex PCR; in TCRdb, only in-frame clones are kept and a portion is missing. V, J and clone size were drawn from that table, and D and trimming were deduced from the DNA. Among about 160,000 clones listed, around 93% were seen once. CDR3 length: 13 amino acids. Per the germline V gene, CDR1 is SQVTM and CDR2 is ANQGSEA. Trimming removed 4 bases at V and 0 bases at J, with 10 bases between.

The clonotype was recovered from a woman between 45 and 60 years old with acute or convalescent COVID-19. This chain links TRBV29-1 with TRBJ2-7; D remains ambiguous. Material for sequencing was peripheral blood. CDR3 residues: CSVGRPGSYEQYF. CDR3 nucleotide sequence: TGCAGCGTTGGTAGACCGGGCTCCTACGAGCAGTACTTC.